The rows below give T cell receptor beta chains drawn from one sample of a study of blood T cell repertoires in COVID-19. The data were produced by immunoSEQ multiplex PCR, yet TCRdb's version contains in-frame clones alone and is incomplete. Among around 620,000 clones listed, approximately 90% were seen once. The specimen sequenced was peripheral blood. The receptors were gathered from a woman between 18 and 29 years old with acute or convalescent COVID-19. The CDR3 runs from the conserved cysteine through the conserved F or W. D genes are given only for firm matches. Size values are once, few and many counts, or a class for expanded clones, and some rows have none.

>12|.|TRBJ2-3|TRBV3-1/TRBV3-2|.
TGTGCCAGCAGCCCCGTGGTTGGGCGGCAGTATTTT
CASSPVVGRQYF
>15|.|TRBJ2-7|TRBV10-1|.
TGCGCCACCATACGCCCGACAGGCGTCTCCTACGAGCAGTACTTC
CATIRPTGVSYEQYF
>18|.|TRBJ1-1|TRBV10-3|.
TGTGCCATCAGTGAGTCCGGAGGGGCAGGCAGCATGAACACTGAAGCTTTCTTT
CAISESGGAGSMNTEAFF
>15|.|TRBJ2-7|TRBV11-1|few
TGTGCCAGCAGCTTGGGGAAAGCAGGGGCGAGGGAGCAGTACTTC
CASSLGKAGAREQYF
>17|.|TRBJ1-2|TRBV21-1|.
TGTGCCAGCAGCAAACCCACTACCTCACGACCCGATTATGGCTACACCTTC
CASSKPTTSRPDYGYTF
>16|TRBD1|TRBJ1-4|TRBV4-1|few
TGCGCCAGCAGCGGACGACAGGGAACAACTAATGAAAAACTGTTTTTT
CASSGRQGTTNEKLFF
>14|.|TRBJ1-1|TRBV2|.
TGTGCCAGCACCCACAGGAGCATGAACACTGAAGCTTTCTTT
CASTHRSMNTEAFF
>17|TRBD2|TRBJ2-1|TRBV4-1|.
TGCGCCAGCAGCCAAAGGGTGTCGGGCGGGGGAAACAATGAGCAGTTCTTC
CASSQRVSGGGNNEQFF
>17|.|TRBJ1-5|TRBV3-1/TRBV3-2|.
TGTGCCAGCAGCCCCTCGGACAGCGGCCTCAGCAATCAGCCCCAGCATTTT
CASSPSDSGLSNQPQHF
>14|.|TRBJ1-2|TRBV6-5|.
TGTGCCAGCAGCGATAACAGTAACTACTATGGCTACACCTTC
CASSDNSNYYGYTF
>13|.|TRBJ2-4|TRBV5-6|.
TGTGCCAGCAGCTGGGGGACACTGGACATTCAGTACTTC
CASSWGTLDIQYF
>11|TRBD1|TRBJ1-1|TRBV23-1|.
TGCGCCAGCACCCGACAGGGGGCAGCTTTCTTT
CASTRQGAAFF
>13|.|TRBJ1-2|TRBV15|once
TGTGCCACCAGCCTGGACACAAACTATGGCTACACCTTC
CATSLDTNYGYTF
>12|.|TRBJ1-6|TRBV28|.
TGTGCCAGCAGTCCCACAGGGACACCCCTCCACTTT
CASSPTGTPLHF
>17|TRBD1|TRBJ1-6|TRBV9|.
TGTGCCAGCAGCGCTCCACAGGGGAGCTCCTATAATTCACCCCTCCACTTT
CASSAPQGSSYNSPLHF
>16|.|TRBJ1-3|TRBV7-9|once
TGTGCCAGCAGCTTACAGGGAAATATGGTGGGAAACACCATATATTTT
CASSLQGNMVGNTIYF
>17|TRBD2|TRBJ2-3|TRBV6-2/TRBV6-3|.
TGTGCCAGCAGTTACGGAGGAACTAGCGGGGTCACAGATACGCAGTATTTT
CASSYGGTSGVTDTQYF
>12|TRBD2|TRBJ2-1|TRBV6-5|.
TGTGCCAGCAGTAGCGGGGGTAATGAGCAGTTCTTC
CASSSGGNEQFF
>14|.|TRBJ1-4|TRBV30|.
TGTGCCTGGAGTCCTGGGGGCCTCAATGAAAAACTGTTTTTT
CAWSPGGLNEKLFF
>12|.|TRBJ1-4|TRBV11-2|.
TGTGCCAGCAGCTGGAGTAATGAAAAACTGTTTTTT
CASSWSNEKLFF
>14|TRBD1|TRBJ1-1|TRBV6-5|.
TGTGCCAGCAAGGGGGCAGGGCTGAACACTGAAGCTTTCTTT
CASKGAGLNTEAFF
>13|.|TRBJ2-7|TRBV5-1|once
TGCGCCAGCAGCTTCGGTGTTTCCTACGAGCAGTACTTC
CASSFGVSYEQYF
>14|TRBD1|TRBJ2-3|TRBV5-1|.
TGCGCCAGCAGTCCGACAGGGAGCGGAGATACGCAGTATTTT
CASSPTGSGDTQYF
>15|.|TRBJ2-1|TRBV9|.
TGTGCCAGCAGCTGGGCAGGTGATTCTTACAATGAGCAGTTCTTC
CASSWAGDSYNEQFF
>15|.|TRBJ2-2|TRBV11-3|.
TGTGCCAGCAGCTTAGATTATGGGGGGACCGGGGAGCTGTTTTTT
CASSLDYGGTGELFF
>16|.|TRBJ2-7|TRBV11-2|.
TGTGCCAGCAGGAGAACAGTGGGGCAGTTCCTTTCCGAGCAGTACTTC
CASRRTVGQFLSEQYF
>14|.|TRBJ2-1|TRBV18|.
TGTGCCAGCTCCTTGGTAGCGGAACCCAATGAGCAGTTCTTC
CASSLVAEPNEQFF
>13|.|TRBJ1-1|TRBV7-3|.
TGTGCCAGCAGCCGAACAGTGAACACTGAAGCTTTCTTT
CASSRTVNTEAFF
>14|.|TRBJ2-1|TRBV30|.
TGTGCCTGCCGAACACTGGACAAATACAATGAGCAGTTCTTC
CACRTLDKYNEQFF
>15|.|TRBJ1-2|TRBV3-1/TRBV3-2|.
TGTGCCAGCAGCCCCCCTGGACGGGGGGCGGCTGGCTACACCTTC
CASSPPGRGAAGYTF
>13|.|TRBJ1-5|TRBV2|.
TGTGCCAGCAATCGGGGGGCAGGTCAGCCCCAGCATTTT
CASNRGAGQPQHF
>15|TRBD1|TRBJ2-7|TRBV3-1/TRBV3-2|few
TGTGCCAGCAGCTACCTACCGACAGGGGGCTACGAGCAGTACTTC
CASSYLPTGGYEQYF
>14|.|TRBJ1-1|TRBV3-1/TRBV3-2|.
TGTGCCAGCAGCCCACAGCAGGAGAACACTGAAGCTTTCTTT
CASSPQQENTEAFF
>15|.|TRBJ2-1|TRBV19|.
TGTGCCAGTAGTATTACAGGGTTGACCTACAATGAGCAGTTCTTC
CASSITGLTYNEQFF
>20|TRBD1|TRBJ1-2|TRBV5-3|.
TGTGCCAGAGACTTCCTCCCGGGACAGGTTTTTTCTGGAGCTAACTATGGCTACACCTTC
CARDFLPGQVFSGANYGYTF
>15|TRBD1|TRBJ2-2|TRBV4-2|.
TGTGCCAGCAGCCAAGGGACAGGCAACACCGGGGAGCTGTTTTTT
CASSQGTGNTGELFF
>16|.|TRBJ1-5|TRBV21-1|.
TGTGCCAGCAGCAAAACGACAGGATGCAGCAATCAGCCCCAGCATTTT
CASSKTTGCSNQPQHF
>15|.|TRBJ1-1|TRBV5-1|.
TGCGCCAGCAGCTTGGAGCCAGGGGTGAACACTGAAGCTTTCTTT
CASSLEPGVNTEAFF
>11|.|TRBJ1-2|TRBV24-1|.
TGTGCCACCGAGGGGGTCTATGGCTACACCTTC
CATEGVYGYTF
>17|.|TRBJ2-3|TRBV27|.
TGTGCCAGCAGTTTGGCAGGGTGGTATCAGAGCACAGATACGCAGTATTTT
CASSLAGWYQSTDTQYF